Here is one T cell receptor beta chain with its context. The antigen is undetermined. The sample originates from a study of Graves' ophthalmopathy and Graves' hyperthyroidism. Study-wide results and caveats: Also, most clonotypes expanded in the thyroid above 0.001 frequency appeared in blood. Ophthalmopathy progression predictions by the model showed about 72% specificity and 70.59% sensitivity.

V dropped 0 bases and J dropped 2; count of bases not matched to a gene: 4. The CDR3 runs to 15 residues. The germline CDR1 and CDR2 sequences are ENHRY and SYGVKD. Using RNA transcripts, the TCR beta CDR3 regions were amplified. First-round RT-PCR used HTBI primers; second-round multiplex PCR followed. TCRdb reprocessed the multiplex PCR reads via MiXCR and lists one record per CDR3 protein. Found here are 40,000 to 50,000 distinct CDR3 sequences, over 40% of them singletons; the top ten hold 15% to 20%. The source of this sequence is an adult man with Graves' ophthalmopathy. The sequencing sample was made of peripheral blood. The chain carries TRBV10-3 and TRBJ2-7; 7 nucleotides align to TRBD2. CDR3 nucleotide sequence: TGTGCCATCAGTGAGTCGATGGCGGGAGCCTACGAGCAGTACTTC. This gives the protein CAISESMAGAYEQYF.